The clone carrying this T cell receptor (beta chain) was picked up many times. This entry is derived from a study of regulatory T cells in long-lasting Graves disease. Combining iRepertoire HTBI primers with Arm-PCR of CDR3 regions, the authors built TCR beta libraries. TCRdb used MiXCR to reprocess the multiplex PCR reads, holding one entry per CDR3 protein. The sample contains hundreds of thousands of distinct CDR3 sequences, roughly a sixth of which appear only once. The time point is: newly diagnosed GD, antithyroid drugs for less than 3 months. The TCR library used RNA extracted from PBMCs. The material sequenced was peripheral blood mononuclear cells (PBMCs), taken at new diagnosis, from a patient treated with antithyroid drugs. The receptor's source is a female donor with Graves disease.

CDR3 sequence: CASSPMGSTDTQYF. CDR3 bases: TGTGCCAGCAGCCCTATGGGGAGCACAGATACGCAGTATTTT. This chain uses TRBV7-2 with TRBJ2-3, with D unclear. The CDR3 runs 14 residues. Germline CDR1 SGHTA, CDR2 FQGNSA. Trimming left V 5 bases short and J 0 bases short, with 9 bases between. The complete variable domain, with remaining parts taken from reference TRBV7-2 and TRBJ2-3, reads GAGVSQSPSNKVTEKGKDVELRCDPISGHTALYWYRQSLGQGLEFLIYFQGNSAPDKSGLPSDRFSAERTGGSVSTLTIQRTQQEDSAVYLCASSPMGSTDTQYFGPGTRLTVL.